A single sample gave rise to the 15 T cell receptor beta chains below, sequenced in a study of human T cells and chemical hapten exposure. Time point given: patch test 2, 6 weeks after DPC sensitization. Indicated treatment: therapeutic diphenylcyclopropenone sensitization with weekly scalp DPC. TCRdb ran MiXCR on the RACE reads and lists one entry per CDR3 protein. Of about 85,000 distinct CDR3 sequences listed, roughly 10% are singletons. The sample in question was whole blood, obtained in connection with sensitization to the hapten diphenylcyclopropenone (DPC). These receptors all stem from a man aged 18 to 29 with alopecia areata. Some clones in this sample may be carry-over from other donors' samples.

This clonotype was detected a few times. V usage is TRBV27 and J usage is TRBJ2-1; no clear D. Trimming took 6 bases from V and 2 from J, leaving 11 bases between them. The germline V gene encodes CDR1 MNHEY and CDR2 SMNVEV (reference sequence). This CDR3 spans 14 amino acids. The CDR3 sequence is CASRGDPTYNEQFF. In nucleotides, the CDR3 is TGTGCCAGCAGGGGCGACCCAACCTACAATGAGCAGTTCTTC.

This clonotype has ten or more counts. The V and J genes are TRBV18 and TRBJ2-3, with D unresolved. V lost 1 base, J lost 6 bases, and 8 bases lay in between. Looked up from germline, CDR1 is KGHSH and CDR2 is LQKENI. The CDR3 consists of 13 residues. CDR3 nucleotides: TGTGCCAGCTCACCACTAGTCGATGATACGCAGTATTTT. This codes for CASSPLVDDTQYF.

This clonotype was counted at least ten times. The J gene is TRBJ1-1, the V gene TRBV4-3, with D perhaps TRBD1 (5 bases). Germline V CDR1 and CDR2: LGHNA, YSLEER. The V end lost 0 bases, the J end lost 1 base, and 15 bases lay between the germline ends. This CDR3 comprises 17 residues. The CDR3 DNA follows: TGCGCCAGCAGCCAAGATGTTATGCAGGGAGGGAACACTGAAGCTTTCTTT. It translates to CASSQDVMQGGNTEAFF.

Many counts were recorded for this clonotype. This sequence joins TRBV2 and TRBJ2-1; 8 bases line up with TRBD1. Unmatched junction bases numbered 4, after V lost 10 bases and J lost 2 bases. The germline V gene encodes CDR1 SNHLY and CDR2 FYNNEI. The CDR3 is 13 residues long. The CDR3 sequence: CATDRGTYNEQFF. CDR3 nucleotide sequence: TGTGCCACCGACAGGGGTACCTACAATGAGCAGTTCTTC.

This clonotype was detected only a few times. The chain recombines TRBV5-6 with TRBJ2-5, with a tentative D call TRBD2 (6 bases). Germline assignment: CDR1 SGHDT and CDR2 YYEEEE. The CDR3 contains 16 residues. The V end was cut by 4 bases, the J end by 1 base, with 17 bases between. The CDR3 nucleotides read TGTGCCAGCAGCGCAGGCGGGGTTTTAGGCCAAGAGACCCAGTACTTC. This gives the protein CASSAGGVLGQETQYF.

The rearrangement links TRBV12-3 or TRBV12-4 to TRBJ1-6; D not certain. V lost 4 bases and J lost 0, with 10 bases in between. The CDR3 is 16 amino acids. The CDR3 protein is CASSSIWVSYNSPLHF. The CDR3 DNA follows: TGTGCCAGCAGTTCCATATGGGTCTCCTATAATTCACCCCTCCACTTT.

This clonotype came up a few times. This sequence joins TRBV6-1 and TRBJ1-1; possibly TRBD1 for D (6 bases). V shed 3 bases and J shed 1 base, with 12 bases lying between them. CDR3 length: 15 residues. CDR1 and CDR2 (germline): MNHNS, SASEGT. CDR3 sequence reads: CASSEGGRGNTEAFF. CDR3 nucleotide sequence: TGTGCCAGCAGTGAGGGTGGCAGGGGGAACACTGAAGCTTTCTTT.

This clonotype occurred many times. V is TRBV19 and J is TRBJ2-1; possibly TRBD2 for D (6 bases). This CDR3 contains 15 residues. V was cut by 4 bases and J by 1 base, with 11 bases left in between. Germline V gene data show CDR1 as LNHDA and CDR2 as SQIVND (reference sequence). In DNA, the CDR3 is TGTGCCAGTAGTACGGGGGTAGGGTCCTACAATGAGCAGTTCTTC. Protein product: CASSTGVGSYNEQFF.

In its sample, this clonotype was seen many times. The chain is built from TRBV27 and TRBJ2-2, with D tentatively TRBD1 (6 bases). There are 13 residues in the CDR3. V lost 6 bases and J lost 5, with 10 bases in between. From germline, CDR1 is MNHEY and CDR2 SMNVEV (reference sequence). CDR3 nucleotides: TGTGCCAGCAGACACAGGGATACCGGGGAGCTGTTTTTT. This sequence encodes CASRHRDTGELFF.

There are a few counts of this clonotype. V usage is TRBV20-1 and J usage is TRBJ2-4; D call uncertain. Trimming cost V 5 bases and J 0 bases, with 11 bases left between them. CDR1 and CDR2 from the germline V gene are DFQATT and SNEGSKA (reference sequence). The CDR3 sequence is 14 residues long. The CDR3 nucleotides read TGCAGTGCTCCCCGACACCTAGCCAAAAACATTCAGTACTTC. Translated: CSAPRHLAKNIQYF.

This clonotype was counted between two and nine times. A junction end diverges from the germline sequence, so it may reflect a read error. The J gene is TRBJ1-4, the V gene TRBV4-1; TRBD1 is a possible D gene (6 bases). CDR3 length: 19 amino acids. CDR1 is MGHRA and CDR2 is YSYEKL in the germline V gene. The CDR3 sequence: CTSSQDPGREATGNEKLFF. CDR3 nucleotides: TGCACCAGCAGCCAAGATCCGGGCAGGGAGGCCACAGGGAATGAAAAACTGTTTTTT.

Here the CDR3 reads CATSREPPGAYEQYF. CDR3 in DNA: TGTGCCACCAGCAGAGAACCGCCAGGGGCCTACGAGCAGTACTTC. The chain couples TRBV15 to TRBJ2-7; D possibly corresponds to TRBD1 (6 bases). V lost 0 bases, J lost 2 bases, and 11 bases lay in between. Per germline, CDR1 LNHNV and CDR2 YYDKDF (reference sequence). The CDR3 consists of 15 residues.

This clonotype was recorded a few times. The V gene is TRBV7-9, the J gene TRBJ1-1; D is unresolved. The CDR3 has 11 residues. The germline V gene encodes CDR1 SEHNR and CDR2 FQNEAQ (reference sequence). Trimming pared 3 bases from V and 8 bases from J, leaving 7 bases between. This CDR3 is CASSLSLEAFF. Here the CDR3 DNA reads TGTGCCAGCAGCTTGAGCCTAGAAGCTTTCTTT.

This clonotype was seen ten or more times. The rearrangement uses TRBV9 and TRBJ1-1; D perhaps matches TRBD1 (5 bases). The V end lost 0 bases, the J end lost 1 base, and 13 bases lay between the germline ends. In germline, CDR1 is SGDLS, CDR2 YYNGEE. CDR3 length equals 16 residues. The CDR3 region has the DNA TGTGCCAGCAGCGTAGATACAGGTGGGGGGAACACTGAAGCTTTCTTT. This sequence encodes CASSVDTGGGNTEAFF.

A few counts support this clonotype. The chain recombines TRBV2 with TRBJ1-5, with D possibly TRBD1 on 6 matching bases. The CDR3 runs to 14 residues. Germline CDR1 and CDR2: SNHLY and FYNNEI. Deletions cut 6 bases from V and 6 bases from J, with 15 bases between. CDR3 region: CASSHDRSPQPQHF. The DNA for the CDR3 is TGTGCCAGCAGCCACGACAGGTCCCCTCAGCCCCAGCATTTT.